Listed below are T cell receptor beta chains from one sample, sequenced in a study of T-cell memory formation after mild COVID-19. MiXCR, run by TCRdb on the 5' RACE reads, gives a single entry per CDR3 protein. The data show roughly 110,000 distinct CDR3 sequences, about an eighth seen once. Source material: PBMCs or a T cell subset sorted from them (not recorded which). The source is an adult woman who had mild COVID-19 (a few samples of this study predate the infection). Cell type and time point are not known. Each CDR3 is given with its conserved first and last residue.

v_gene	j_gene	CDR3aa
TRBV20-1	TRBJ1-5	CSARAMGNQPQHF
TRBV5-1	TRBJ2-7	CASSLLAGGYYEQYF
TRBV7-9	TRBJ2-1	CASSSGQRGNNEQFF
TRBV7-9	TRBJ1-5	CASSWGVGDNQPQHF
TRBV20-1	TRBJ2-7	CRGLAVSYEQYF
TRBV7-9	TRBJ2-7	CASSQGDFYEQYF
TRBV27	TRBJ2-7	CASSRGHSYEQYF
TRBV5-4	TRBJ2-7	CASSAGQENSYEQYF
TRBV24-1	TRBJ2-1	CATSDSGTGEQFF
TRBV9	TRBJ2-7	CASSDQFRPYEQYF
TRBV7-7	TRBJ2-7	CASSSGLAGRYEQYF
TRBV7-6	TRBJ2-3	CASSLDGVATDTQYF
TRBV6-2/TRBV6-3	TRBJ2-1	CASSRDSGTYNEQFF
TRBV12-3/TRBV12-4	TRBJ1-1	CASSLSGEAFF
TRBV7-9	TRBJ2-3	CASSPPSGSSTDTQYF
TRBV7-6	TRBJ2-5	CASSSQETQYF
TRBV4-1	TRBJ1-1	CASSQERGPAEAFF
TRBV5-1	TRBJ2-7	CASSDEARDAEEQYF
TRBV27	TRBJ1-4	CASSLSPGQKLFF
TRBV6-1	TRBJ1-5	CASSAGGILQPQHF
TRBV6-1	TRBJ2-3	CATMAGGTDTQYF
TRBV20-1	TRBJ1-5	CSAHLGTGDGEYQPQHF
TRBV12-3/TRBV12-4	TRBJ2-7	CASSLALTAGGYEQYF
TRBV20-1	TRBJ2-3	CSATPSGVEDTQYF
TRBV7-2	TRBJ2-7	CASSPKDSSYEQYF
TRBV12-5	TRBJ2-3	CASGETPSTDTQYF
TRBV12-3/TRBV12-4	TRBJ2-1	CASSFTLAVYNEQFF